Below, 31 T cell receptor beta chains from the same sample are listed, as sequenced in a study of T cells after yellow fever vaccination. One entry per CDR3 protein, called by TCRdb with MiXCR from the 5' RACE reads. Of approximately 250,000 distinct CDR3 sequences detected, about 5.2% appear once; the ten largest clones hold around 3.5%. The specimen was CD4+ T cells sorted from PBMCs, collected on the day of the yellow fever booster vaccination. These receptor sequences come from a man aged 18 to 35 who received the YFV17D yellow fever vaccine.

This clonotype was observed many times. The chain's CDR3 is CSAIITGADSNQPQHF. The CDR3 nucleotides are TGCAGTGCTATCATTACAGGGGCAGATAGCAATCAGCCCCAGCATTTT. The J gene is TRBJ1-5, the V gene TRBV20-1, with TRBD1 matching 7 bases. V was clipped by 4 bases and J by 0 bases; unmatched bases: 9. This CDR3 contains 16 residues. The germline V gene encodes CDR1 DFQATT and CDR2 SNEGSKA (reference sequence).

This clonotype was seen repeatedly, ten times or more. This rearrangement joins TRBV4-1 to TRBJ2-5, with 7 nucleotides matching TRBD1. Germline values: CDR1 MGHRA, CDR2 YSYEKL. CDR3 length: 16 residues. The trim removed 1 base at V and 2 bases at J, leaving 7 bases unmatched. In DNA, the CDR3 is TGCGCCAGCAGCCAAGGCCTTACGGACAGGCAAGAGACCCAGTACTTC. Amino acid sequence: CASSQGLTDRQETQYF.

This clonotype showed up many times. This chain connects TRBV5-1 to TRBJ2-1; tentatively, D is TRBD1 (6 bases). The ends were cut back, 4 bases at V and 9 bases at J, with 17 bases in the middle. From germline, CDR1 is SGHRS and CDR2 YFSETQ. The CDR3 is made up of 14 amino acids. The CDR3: CASSPLNTGSEQFF. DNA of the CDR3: TGCGCCAGCAGCCCACTAAACACAGGGAGTGAGCAGTTCTTC. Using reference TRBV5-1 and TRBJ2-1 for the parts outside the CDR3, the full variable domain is KAGVTQTPRYLIKTRGQQVTLSCSPISGHRSVSWYQQTPGQGLQFLFEYFSETQRNKGNFPGRFSGRQFSNSRSEMNVSTLELGDSALYLCASSPLNTGSEQFFGPGTRLTVL.

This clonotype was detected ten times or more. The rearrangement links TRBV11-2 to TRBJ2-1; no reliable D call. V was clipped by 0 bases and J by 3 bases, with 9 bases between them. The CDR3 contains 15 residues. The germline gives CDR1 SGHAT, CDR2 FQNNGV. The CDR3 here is CASSLEPRGYNEQFF. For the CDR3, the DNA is TGTGCCAGCAGCTTAGAACCCCGCGGCTACAATGAGCAGTTCTTC.

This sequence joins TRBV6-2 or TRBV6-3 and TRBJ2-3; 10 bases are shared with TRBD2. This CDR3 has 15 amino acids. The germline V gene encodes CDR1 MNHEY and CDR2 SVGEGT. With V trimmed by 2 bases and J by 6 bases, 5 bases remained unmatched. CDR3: CASSYASGGSDTQYF. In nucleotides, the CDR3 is TGTGCCAGCAGTTACGCTAGCGGGGGATCGGATACGCAGTATTTT.

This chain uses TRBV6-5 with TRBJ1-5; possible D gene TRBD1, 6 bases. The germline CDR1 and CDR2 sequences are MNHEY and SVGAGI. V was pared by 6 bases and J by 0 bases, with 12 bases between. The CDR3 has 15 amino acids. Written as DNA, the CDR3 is TGTGCCAGCAGGAAGGACAGTTATAGCAATCAGCCCCAGCATTTT. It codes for CASRKDSYSNQPQHF.

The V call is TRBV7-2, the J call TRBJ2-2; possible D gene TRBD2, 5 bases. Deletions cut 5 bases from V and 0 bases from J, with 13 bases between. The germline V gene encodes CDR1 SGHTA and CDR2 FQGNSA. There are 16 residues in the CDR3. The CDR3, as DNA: TGTGCCAGCAGCCCCTTAGGAGGTGCGAACACCGGGGAGCTGTTTTTT. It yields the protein CASSPLGGANTGELFF.

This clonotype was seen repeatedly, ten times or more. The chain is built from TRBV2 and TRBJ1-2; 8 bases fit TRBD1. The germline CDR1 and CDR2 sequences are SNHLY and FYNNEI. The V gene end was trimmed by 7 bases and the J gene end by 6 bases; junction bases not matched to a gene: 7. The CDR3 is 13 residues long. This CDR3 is CASTPGQVHGYTF. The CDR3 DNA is TGTGCCAGCACCCCGGGACAGGTGCATGGCTACACCTTC.

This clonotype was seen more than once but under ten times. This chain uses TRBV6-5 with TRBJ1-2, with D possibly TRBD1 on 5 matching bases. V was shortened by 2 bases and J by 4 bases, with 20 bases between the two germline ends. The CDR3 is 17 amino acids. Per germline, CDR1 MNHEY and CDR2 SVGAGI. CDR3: CASSYGRAETYPYGYTF. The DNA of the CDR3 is TGTGCCAGCAGTTACGGCAGGGCAGAGACCTACCCCTATGGCTACACCTTC.

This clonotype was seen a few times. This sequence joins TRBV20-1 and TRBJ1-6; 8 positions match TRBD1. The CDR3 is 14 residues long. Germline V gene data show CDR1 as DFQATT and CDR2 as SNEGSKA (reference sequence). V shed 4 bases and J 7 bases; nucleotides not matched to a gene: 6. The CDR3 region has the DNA TGCAGTGCTACCCTGGGACAGGCAAATTCACCCCTCCACTTT. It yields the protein CSATLGQANSPLHF.

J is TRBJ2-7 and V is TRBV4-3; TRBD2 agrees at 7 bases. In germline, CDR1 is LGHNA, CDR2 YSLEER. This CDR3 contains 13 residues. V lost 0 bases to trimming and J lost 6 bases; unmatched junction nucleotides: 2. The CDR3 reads CASSQEGGSEQYV. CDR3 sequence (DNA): TGCGCCAGCAGCCAAGAGGGGGGGAGCGAGCAGTACGTC.

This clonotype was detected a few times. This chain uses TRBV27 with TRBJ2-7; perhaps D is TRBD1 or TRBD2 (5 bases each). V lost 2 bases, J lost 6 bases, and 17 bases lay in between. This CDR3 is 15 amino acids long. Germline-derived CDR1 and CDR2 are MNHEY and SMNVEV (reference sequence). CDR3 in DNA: TGTGCCAGCAGTTTAACGGGGCCTGAGACCCCCGAGCAGTACGTC. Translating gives CASSLTGPETPEQYV.

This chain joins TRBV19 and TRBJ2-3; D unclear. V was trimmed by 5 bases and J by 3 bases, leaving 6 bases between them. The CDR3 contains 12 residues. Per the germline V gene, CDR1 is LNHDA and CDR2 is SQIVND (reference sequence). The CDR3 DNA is TGTGCCAGTAGTGTCCGGACAGATACGCAGTATTTT. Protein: CASSVRTDTQYF.

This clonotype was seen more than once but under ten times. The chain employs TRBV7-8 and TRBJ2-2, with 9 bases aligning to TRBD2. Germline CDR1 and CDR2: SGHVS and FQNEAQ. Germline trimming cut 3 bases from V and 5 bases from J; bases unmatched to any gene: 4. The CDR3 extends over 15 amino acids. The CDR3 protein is CASSFSGRGTGELFF. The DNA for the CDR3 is TGTGCCAGCAGCTTTAGCGGGAGAGGAACCGGGGAGCTGTTTTTT.

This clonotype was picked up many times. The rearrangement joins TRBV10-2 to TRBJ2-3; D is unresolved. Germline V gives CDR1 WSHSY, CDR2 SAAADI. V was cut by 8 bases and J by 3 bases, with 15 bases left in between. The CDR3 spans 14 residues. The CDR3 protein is CASGSSYRTDTQYF. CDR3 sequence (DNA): TGCGCCAGCGGCTCCTCCTATAGAACAGATACGCAGTATTTT.

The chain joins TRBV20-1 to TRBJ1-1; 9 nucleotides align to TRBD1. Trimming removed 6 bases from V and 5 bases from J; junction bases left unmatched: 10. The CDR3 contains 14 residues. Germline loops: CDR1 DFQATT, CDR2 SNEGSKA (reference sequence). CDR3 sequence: CSAADTGGSTEAFF. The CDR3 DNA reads TGCAGTGCAGCCGATACAGGGGGCTCAACTGAAGCTTTCTTT.

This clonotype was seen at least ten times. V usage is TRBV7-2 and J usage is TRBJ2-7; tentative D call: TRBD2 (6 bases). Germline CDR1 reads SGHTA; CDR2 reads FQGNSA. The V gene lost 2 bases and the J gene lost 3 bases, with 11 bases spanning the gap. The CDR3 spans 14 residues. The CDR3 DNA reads TGTGCCAGCAGCTTAAGTGGGGGGATCTACGAGCAGTACTTC. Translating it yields CASSLSGGIYEQYF.

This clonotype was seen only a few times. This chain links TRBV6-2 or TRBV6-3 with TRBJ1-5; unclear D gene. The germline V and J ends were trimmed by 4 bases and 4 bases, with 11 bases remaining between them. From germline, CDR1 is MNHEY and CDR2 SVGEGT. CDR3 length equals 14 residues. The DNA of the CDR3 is TGTGCCAGCAGTTTTGGGAGGTGGAATCAGCCCCAGCATTTT. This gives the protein CASSFGRWNQPQHF.

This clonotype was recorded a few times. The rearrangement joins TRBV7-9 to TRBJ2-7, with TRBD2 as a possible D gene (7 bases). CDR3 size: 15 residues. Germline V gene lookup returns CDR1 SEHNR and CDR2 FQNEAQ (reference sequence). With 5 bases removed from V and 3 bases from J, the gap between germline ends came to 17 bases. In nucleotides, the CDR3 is TGTGCCAGCAGCAAGGGGGGGAACAGGATCTACGAGCAGTACTTC. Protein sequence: CASSKGGNRIYEQYF.

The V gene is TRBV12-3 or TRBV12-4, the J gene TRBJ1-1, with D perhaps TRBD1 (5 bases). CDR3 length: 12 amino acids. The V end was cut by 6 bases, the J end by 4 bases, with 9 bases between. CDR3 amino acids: CASRWDPTEAFF. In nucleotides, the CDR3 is TGTGCCAGCAGGTGGGACCCCACTGAAGCTTTCTTT.

The CDR3 DNA follows: TGTGCCACCAGTGATAGCCACTCCTACGAGCAGTACTTC. Translation: CATSDSHSYEQYF. The rearrangement links TRBV24-1 to TRBJ2-7; D is uncertain. Between the trimmed V and J ends, which lost 3 bases and 0 bases, there was a span of 5 bases. The CDR3 is 13 residues long. CDR1 and CDR2 (germline): KGHDR, SFDVKD.

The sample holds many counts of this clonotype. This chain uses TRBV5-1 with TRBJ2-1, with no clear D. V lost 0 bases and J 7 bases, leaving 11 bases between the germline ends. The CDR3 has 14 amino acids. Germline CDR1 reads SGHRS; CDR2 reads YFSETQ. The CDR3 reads CASSLGGLGNEQFF. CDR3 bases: TGCGCCAGCAGCTTGGGTGGCCTGGGAAATGAGCAGTTCTTC.

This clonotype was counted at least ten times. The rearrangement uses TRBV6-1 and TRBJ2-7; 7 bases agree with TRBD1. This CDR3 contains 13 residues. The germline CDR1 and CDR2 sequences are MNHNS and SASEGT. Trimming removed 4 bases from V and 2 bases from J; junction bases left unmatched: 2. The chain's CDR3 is CASSVTGAYEQYV. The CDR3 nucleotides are TGTGCCAGCAGTGTTACAGGGGCCTACGAGCAGTACGTC.

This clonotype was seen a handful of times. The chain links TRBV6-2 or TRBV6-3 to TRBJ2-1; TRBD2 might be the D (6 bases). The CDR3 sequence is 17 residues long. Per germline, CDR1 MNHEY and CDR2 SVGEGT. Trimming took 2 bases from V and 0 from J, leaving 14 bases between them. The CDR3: CASSYNWDLYSYNEQFF. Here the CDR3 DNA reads TGTGCCAGCAGTTACAATTGGGACTTGTACTCCTACAATGAGCAGTTCTTC.

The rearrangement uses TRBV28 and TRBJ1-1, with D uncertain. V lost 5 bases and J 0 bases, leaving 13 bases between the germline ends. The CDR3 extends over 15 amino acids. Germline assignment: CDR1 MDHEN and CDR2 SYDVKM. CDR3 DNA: TGTGCCAGCAGTCCACATGCGGGGTTGAACACTGAAGCTTTCTTT. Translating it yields CASSPHAGLNTEAFF.

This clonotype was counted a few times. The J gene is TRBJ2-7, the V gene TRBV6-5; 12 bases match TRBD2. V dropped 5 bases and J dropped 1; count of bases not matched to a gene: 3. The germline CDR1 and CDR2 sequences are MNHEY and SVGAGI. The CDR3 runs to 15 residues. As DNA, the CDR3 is TGTGCCAGCAGTACACTAGCGGGGGGTTCCTACGAGCAGTACGTC. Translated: CASSTLAGGSYEQYV.

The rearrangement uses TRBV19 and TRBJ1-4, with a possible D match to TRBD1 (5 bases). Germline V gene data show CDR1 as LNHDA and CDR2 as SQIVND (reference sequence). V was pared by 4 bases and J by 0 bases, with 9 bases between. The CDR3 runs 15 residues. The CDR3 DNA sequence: TGTGCCAGTAGTAACAGGATTGCAACTAATGAAAAACTGTTTTTT. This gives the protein CASSNRIATNEKLFF.

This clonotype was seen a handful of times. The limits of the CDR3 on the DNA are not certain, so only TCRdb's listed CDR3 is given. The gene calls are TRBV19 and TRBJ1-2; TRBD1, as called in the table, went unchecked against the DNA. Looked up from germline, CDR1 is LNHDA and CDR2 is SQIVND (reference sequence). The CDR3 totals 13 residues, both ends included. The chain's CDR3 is CASGLGVAGGNTF.

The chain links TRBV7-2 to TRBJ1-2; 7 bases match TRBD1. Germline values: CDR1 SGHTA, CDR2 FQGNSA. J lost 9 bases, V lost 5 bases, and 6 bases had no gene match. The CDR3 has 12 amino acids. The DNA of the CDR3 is TGTGCCAGCAGCGCTAACAGGGGAAGCTACACCTTC. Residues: CASSANRGSYTF.

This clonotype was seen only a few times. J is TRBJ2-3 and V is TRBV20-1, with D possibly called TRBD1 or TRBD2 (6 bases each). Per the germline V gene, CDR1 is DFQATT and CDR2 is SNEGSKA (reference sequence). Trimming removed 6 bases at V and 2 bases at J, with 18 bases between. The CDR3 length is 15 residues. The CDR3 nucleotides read TGCAGTGCCGCGCTTAGGAGGGGGGACACAGATACGCAGTATTTT. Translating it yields CSAALRRGDTDTQYF.

CDR3 in DNA: TGTGCCAGCAGCTTAGACGGACTGAATCAGCCCCAGCATTTT. Residues: CASSLDGLNQPQHF. This chain uses TRBV7-2 with TRBJ1-5; D gene unclear. The CDR3 is 14 amino acids. V was shortened by 1 base and J by 4 bases, with 8 bases between the two germline ends. Germline CDR1 is SGHTA and CDR2 is FQGNSA. The entire variable domain, with the rest obtained from reference TRBV7-2 and TRBJ1-5, is as follows: GAGVSQSPSNKVTEKGKDVELRCDPISGHTALYWYRQSLGQGLEFLIYFQGNSAPDKSGLPSDRFSAERTGGSVSTLTIQRTQQEDSAVYLCASSLDGLNQPQHFGDGTRLSIL.